Below are 20 T cell receptor beta chains sequenced from a single sample in a study of T cell responses to AZD1222 COVID-19 vaccine. Clones were read by immunoSEQ multiplex PCR, and TCRdb kept only the in-frame ones, dropping some. The table includes approximately 120,000 clones, about 79% detected once. The specimen was peripheral blood, collected 28 days after the second AZD1222 dose. These receptor sequences come from an adult who received the AZD1222 COVID-19 vaccine.

The chain has TRBV9 and TRBJ1-6; D remains unclear. The CDR3 runs to 14 residues. V shed 2 bases and J shed 5 bases, with 8 bases lying between them. In germline, CDR1 is SGDLS, CDR2 YYNGEE. Here the CDR3 DNA reads TGTGCCAGCAGCGTTGGGCAGAATAATTCACCCCTCCACTTT. This encodes CASSVGQNNSPLHF. Drawing the rest from reference TRBV9 and TRBJ1-6, the complete variable domain is DSGVTQTPKHLITATGQRVTLRCSPRSGDLSVYWYQQSLDQGLQFLIQYYNGEERAKGNILERFSAQQFPDLHSELNLSSLELGDSALYFCASSVGQNNSPLHFGNGTRLTVT.

This clone was detected a few times. The genes are TRBV5-4 and TRBJ2-2; D uncertain. V lost 2 bases, J lost 6 bases, and 8 bases lay in between. The CDR3 has 13 amino acids. The germline V gene encodes CDR1 SGHNT and CDR2 YYREEE (reference sequence). In DNA form, the CDR3 reads TGTGCCAGCAGCTTATCCCTTCCCGGGGAGCTGTTTTTT. Protein product: CASSLSLPGELFF.

The V gene is TRBV19, the J gene TRBJ1-3; D is uncertain. Per the germline V gene, CDR1 is LNHDA and CDR2 is SQIVND (reference sequence). There are 14 residues in the CDR3. V was trimmed by 6 bases and J by 0 bases, leaving 9 bases between them. CDR3 sequence: CASSQGSSGNTIYF. CDR3 nucleotides: TGTGCCAGTAGCCAAGGGAGCTCTGGAAACACCATATATTTT.

V usage is TRBV6-5 and J usage is TRBJ2-1, with 8 bases matching TRBD1. CDR1 and CDR2 from the germline V gene are MNHEY and SVGAGI. The length of the CDR3 is 15 residues. V gave up 7 bases and J gave up 8 bases; unmatched junction bases: 13. CDR3 sequence (DNA): TGTGCCAGCACTTTACGGACAGGGAATCTTGATGAGCAGTTCTTC. Protein sequence: CASTLRTGNLDEQFF.

This rearrangement joins TRBV7-2 to TRBJ2-7; D gene uncertain. V gave up 3 bases and J gave up 2 bases, with 14 bases separating them. The CDR3 consists of 15 residues. Germline V gene sequence: CDR1 SGHTA, CDR2 FQGNSA. In DNA form, the CDR3 reads TGTGCCAGCAGCTTGAGGCTAGAAACCGCCTACGAGCAGTACTTC. This gives the protein CASSLRLETAYEQYF.

The chain employs TRBV4-2 and TRBJ2-5; the match to TRBD2 covers 8 bases. Germline CDR1 reads LGHNA; CDR2 reads YNFKEQ. V gave up 4 bases and J gave up 4 bases; unmatched junction bases: 5. This CDR3 contains 14 residues. DNA for the CDR3: TGTGCCAGCAGCCTTCAGCGGGGGAGAGAGACCCAGTACTTC. Translation: CASSLQRGRETQYF.

There are a few counts of this clone. At one end the junction does not follow the germline gene, possibly because of a read error. This chain links TRBV2 with TRBJ2-7; possible D gene TRBD1, 6 bases. CDR1 is SNHLY and CDR2 is FYNNEI in the germline V gene. The CDR3 contains 13 residues. Written as DNA, the CDR3 is TGTGCCAGCAGGGGCCCGACGGCAGGGGCTGGTACTTTC. The encoded protein is CASRGPTAGAGTF.

The J gene is TRBJ1-2, the V gene TRBV23-1; D ambiguous. TRBV23-1 is known as an ORF, though its function is uncertain. The CDR3 spans 15 residues. V lost 4 bases to trimming and J lost 0 bases, with 12 bases between them. CDR3 residues: CASSPPAGSNYGYTF. The CDR3 region has the DNA TGCGCCAGCAGTCCCCCGGCGGGGTCTAACTATGGCTACACCTTC.

J is TRBJ2-7 and V is TRBV7-2; D not resolved. The CDR3 consists of 14 residues. The ends were cut back, 5 bases at V and 3 bases at J, with 14 bases in the middle. Germline-derived CDR1 and CDR2 are SGHTA and FQGNSA. The CDR3 nucleotides read TGTGCCAGCAGCCCCGGCTCTACACACTACGAGCAGTACTTC. It encodes CASSPGSTHYEQYF.

The chain carries TRBV3-1 (or the pseudogene TRBV3-2) and TRBJ1-6; D remains unclear. The CDR3 runs to 14 residues. Trimming removed 1 base at V and 4 bases at J, with 5 bases between. The germline gives CDR1 LGHDT, CDR2 YNNKEL (reference sequence). The CDR3 DNA sequence: TGTGCCAGCAGCCAAGTAGAGTATAATTCACCCCTCCACTTT. Amino acid sequence: CASSQVEYNSPLHF.

J is TRBJ2-3 and V is TRBV5-4; 13 bases align to TRBD2. V was clipped by 4 bases and J by 5 bases; unmatched bases: 7. Germline V gives CDR1 SGHNT, CDR2 YYREEE (reference sequence). The CDR3 sequence is 16 residues long. CDR3 nucleotides: TGTGCCAGCAGCGCCTCACTAGCGGGGGGGATAGATACGCAGTATTTT. Protein: CASSASLAGGIDTQYF.

Of note for this clone: Sequence at one end of the junction differs from germline and may be a read error. The chain employs TRBV7-7 and TRBJ2-5, with 8 bases identical to TRBD2. The CDR3 consists of 14 residues. CDR1 is SSHAT, CDR2 FNYEAQ, per germline (reference sequence). CDR3 bases: TGTGCTAGCAGCTTAACGGGGGGGCGAGAGACCCAGTACTTC. This gives the protein CASSLTGGRETQYF.

The chain joins TRBV5-4 to TRBJ2-1; no clear D. The CDR3 is 14 amino acids. The germline V gene encodes CDR1 SGHNT and CDR2 YYREEE (reference sequence). V gave up 3 bases and J gave up 0 bases, with 7 bases separating them. CDR3 amino acids: CASSSRSSYNEQFF. CDR3 sequence (DNA): TGTGCCAGCAGCTCTAGGAGCTCCTACAATGAGCAGTTCTTC.

The gene calls are TRBV30 and TRBJ1-1, with TRBD1 as a possible D gene (5 bases). V lost 3 bases and J 5 bases, leaving 16 bases between the germline ends. Germline values: CDR1 GTSNPN, CDR2 SVGIG (reference sequence). This CDR3 contains 14 residues. CDR3 bases: TGTGCCTGGAGCTCCCGGGGGTCGGGGACTGAAGCTTTCTTT. This sequence encodes CAWSSRGSGTEAFF.

This clone was detected many times. The chain is built from TRBV2 and TRBJ2-7; 8 nucleotides align to TRBD1. CDR3 length: 13 residues. With V trimmed by 6 bases and J by 2 bases, 3 bases remained unmatched. In germline, CDR1 is SNHLY, CDR2 FYNNEI. The CDR3 spells CASRVDRAYEQYF. CDR3 sequence (DNA): TGTGCCAGCAGGGTGGACAGGGCCTACGAGCAGTACTTC.

The rearrangement links TRBV7-2 to TRBJ1-5, with a weak D call TRBD1 (5 bases). This CDR3 contains 14 residues. Germline CDR1 reads SGHTA; CDR2 reads FQGNSA. V shed 7 bases and J shed 4 bases, with 14 bases lying between them. CDR3 in DNA: TGTGCCAGCACCCCCGGACGGGGGAATCAGCCCCAGCATTTT. It encodes CASTPGRGNQPQHF.

CDR3 in amino acids: CASSLKSGEDEKLFF. CDR3 nucleotide sequence: TGCGCCAGCAGCTTGAAGTCAGGGGAGGATGAAAAACTGTTTTTT. The V gene is TRBV5-1, the J gene TRBJ1-4, with D tentatively TRBD1 (6 bases). Germline lookup yields CDR1 SGHRS and CDR2 YFSETQ. The ends were cut back, 1 base at V and 6 bases at J, with 13 bases in the middle. The CDR3 is 15 residues long.

The gene calls are TRBV10-1 and TRBJ1-4; 7 bases match TRBD1. V dropped 10 bases and J dropped 5; count of bases not matched to a gene: 7. Germline V gene lookup returns CDR1 WNHNN and CDR2 SYGVQD (reference sequence). The CDR3 length is 13 residues. The CDR3 sequence is CATSTGQNEKLFF. In DNA form, the CDR3 reads TGCGCCACCTCGACAGGGCAAAATGAAAAACTGTTTTTT.

The chain couples TRBV11-2 to TRBJ2-7, with TRBD1 matching over 9 bases. The CDR3 loop spans 14 amino acids. The ends lost 4 bases at V and 3 bases at J; junction bases unmatched: 4. From germline, CDR1 is SGHAT and CDR2 FQNNGV. In DNA, the CDR3 is TGTGCCAGCAGCTCGCTGACAGGGGGCTACGAGCAGTACTTC. As protein: CASSSLTGGYEQYF.

This clone came up a few times. The rearrangement uses TRBV6-2 or TRBV6-3 and TRBJ2-7, with 8 bases that match TRBD2. The CDR3 is made up of 14 amino acids. After removal of 1 base from V and 5 bases from J, the junction contained 4 bases not matched to a gene. Germline values: CDR1 MNHEY, CDR2 SVGEGT. The DNA of the CDR3 is TGTGCCAGCAGTTACTTCCCGGGAGGGGACGAGCAGTACTTC. Its translation: CASSYFPGGDEQYF.